Here is one TCR beta chain with its context. This clonotype showed up many times. Its cognate antigen has yet to be identified. There are no base qualities to consult, and no much larger clone falls within one base. This beta chain is an off-target read within a library intended for alpha chains, so its frequency means little. Libraries were made using 5' RACE. Sequencer: NextSeq 500. The TCR library protocol attached a unique molecular identifier to each TCR cDNA molecule to allow correction of PCR and sequencing errors. Per the authors' processing: Decombinator tools were used for TCR identification, UMI-based error correction and CDR3 extraction. Expanded TCRs were defined as those above a frequency of 2 per 1,000, corresponding to the top 1% of the tumor frequency distribution. Expanded tumor TCRs statistically deemed absent (corrected P<0.05) from at least one tumor region were classed as regional, and all other expanded tumor TCRs were classed as ubiquitous. Renyi diversity was calculated using the R vegan package after each repertoire was subsampled 100 times to 5,000 TCRs. To build CDR3 similarity networks, amino acid triplet string-kernel similarity was used, and CDR3s were connected when their pairwise similarity was above 0.82. TCRdb handled the public reads itself, with Q25 trimming in fastp and clone calling in MiXCR, and kept productive beta chains. CDR3 protein sequences are deduplicated, and each keeps its most common genes and DNA. TCRdb's processing, not the study's, gives the V and J calls here. Counted in this sample were roughly 7,100 distinct CDR3 sequences; roughly 13% of them appeared once. 7.5% to 10% of the sample comes from the top ten.

The label giving this sample's time point can be read as: sample taken at primary tumor resection. Donors were some 78 patients with early-stage, untreated non-small cell lung cancer from the lung TRACERx cohort. Without any cell sorting, TCR sequencing was performed on whole RNA extracted either from tumor and nontumor lung tissue or from cryopreserved PBMC samples. Only patients with enough RNA available from two or more tumor regions were chosen for TCR sequencing. Before being selected, tumor and adjacent nontumor lung specimens were reviewed by a lung pathologist. This entry belongs to a study of spatial heterogeneity in lung cancer (dated by TCRdb to between 2017 and 2020). For the wider study: More beta-chain than alpha-chain transcripts were consistently detected, likely reflecting higher beta-chain transcript abundance. In tumor regions, TCR transcript counts showed a strong correlation with a T cell transcriptional module score from matched bulk RNA-seq. In the raw uncorrected reads, each unique combination of TCR and UMI appeared more than ten times on average. At surgery, around 200 tumor regions, roughly 63 matched nontumor lung samples and a few dozen PBMC samples were TCR-sequenced for both alpha and beta chains. In non-small cell lung cancer, the study quantitatively compared TCR alpha and beta repertoires across several tumor regions, matched nontumor lung, and blood. Nonsynonymous mutation counts, determined by whole-exome sequencing of tumor tissue, were related to TCR repertoire features.

Study-level results and caveats: TCR-seq coverage of tumor T cells was estimated to be only about 7% for alpha chains and 11% to 15% for beta chains. The tumor nonsynonymous mutation count correlated with the number of expanded intratumoral alpha and beta TCRs. Counts of ubiquitous and regional expanded TCRs correlated with counts of ubiquitous and regional nonsynonymous mutations, respectively. Confirming at a functional level the hypothesis that regional TCRs recognize regional mutations was considered to require additional single-cell paired TCR alpha and beta sequencing.

From the germline V gene (reference sequence), CDR1 is DFQATT and CDR2 is SNEGSKA. V is cut back by 1 base and J by 4 bases, with 3 bases in the junction unmatched. Spanning cysteine to phenylalanine, the CDR3 consists of 14 amino acids. The CDR3 DNA has 42 bases and is translated from base 1. Sequencing was performed on lung tumor tissue, taken at surgery. In this chain, TRBV20-1 is recombined with TRBJ1-3; TRBD1 lines up with 8 middle nucleotides. The origin of this receptor is a male donor with early-stage non-small cell lung cancer. The DNA sequence is as follows: TGCAGTGCTAGAGTGACAGGGGCAGGAAACACCATATATTTT. This sequence encodes CSARVTGAGNTIYF.